This T cell receptor beta chain was sequenced for a study of Ad26.COV2.S vaccination and SARS-CoV-2 variants. Treatment: around 19 received Ad26.COV2.S at low or high dose, single or two shots; about 5 received placebo; per-sample allocation not given. Collection of samples fell on day 63 after the first vaccine or placebo injection. Measured with immunoSEQ multiplex PCR; TCRdb has only the in-frame clones, and not every one. Of around 320,000 clones in the sample, roughly 84% were seen once. This clone was seen more than once but under ten times. The origin of this receptor is a person aged 18 to 59 who received the Ad26.COV2.S COVID-19 vaccine or a placebo. The specimen was peripheral blood, collected in a trial of Ad26.COV2.S vaccine versus placebo.

The CDR3 protein is CASSLGQVSNTEAFF. The DNA of the CDR3 is TGTGCCAGCAGTTTAGGACAGGTCTCGAACACTGAAGCTTTCTTT. V and J are TRBV27 and TRBJ1-1; the match to TRBD1 covers 7 bases. V lost 2 bases to trimming and J lost 1 base; unmatched junction nucleotides: 4. Germline V lookup: CDR1 MNHEY, CDR2 SMNVEV (reference sequence). The CDR3 spans 15 residues.